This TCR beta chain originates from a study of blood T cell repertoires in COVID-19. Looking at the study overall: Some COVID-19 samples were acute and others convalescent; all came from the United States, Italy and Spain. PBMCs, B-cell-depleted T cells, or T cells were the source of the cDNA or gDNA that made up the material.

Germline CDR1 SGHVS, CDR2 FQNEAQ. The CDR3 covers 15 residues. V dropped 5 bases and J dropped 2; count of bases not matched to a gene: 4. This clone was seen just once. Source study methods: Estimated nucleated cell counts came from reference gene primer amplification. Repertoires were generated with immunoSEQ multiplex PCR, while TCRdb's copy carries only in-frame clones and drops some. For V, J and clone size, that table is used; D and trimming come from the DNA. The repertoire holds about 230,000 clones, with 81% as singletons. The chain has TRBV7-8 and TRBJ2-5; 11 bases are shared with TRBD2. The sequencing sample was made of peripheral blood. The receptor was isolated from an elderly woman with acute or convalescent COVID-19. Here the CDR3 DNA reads TGTGCCAGCAGCCTCCGACTAGCGGGGCAAGAGACCCAGTACTTC. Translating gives CASSLRLAGQETQYF. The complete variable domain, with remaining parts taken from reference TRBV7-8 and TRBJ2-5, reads GAGVSQSPRYKVAKRGQDVALRCDPISGHVSLFWYQQALGQGPEFLTYFQNEAQLDKSGLPSDRFFAERPEGSVSTLKIQRTQQEDSAVYLCASSLRLAGQETQYFGPGTRLLVL.